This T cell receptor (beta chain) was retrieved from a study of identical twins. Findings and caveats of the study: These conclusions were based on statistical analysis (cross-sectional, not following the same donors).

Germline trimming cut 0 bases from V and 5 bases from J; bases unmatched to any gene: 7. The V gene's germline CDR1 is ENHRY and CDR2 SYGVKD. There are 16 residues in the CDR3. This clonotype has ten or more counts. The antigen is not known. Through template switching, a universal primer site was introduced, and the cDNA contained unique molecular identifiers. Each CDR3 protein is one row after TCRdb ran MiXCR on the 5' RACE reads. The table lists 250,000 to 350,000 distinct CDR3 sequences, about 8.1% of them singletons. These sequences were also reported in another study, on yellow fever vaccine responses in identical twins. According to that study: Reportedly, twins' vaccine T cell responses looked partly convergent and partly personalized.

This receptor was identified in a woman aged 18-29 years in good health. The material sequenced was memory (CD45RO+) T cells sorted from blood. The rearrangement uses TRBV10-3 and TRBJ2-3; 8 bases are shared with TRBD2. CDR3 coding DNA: TGTGCCATCAGTGAGTCGCCGGGGGGGGCACAAGATACGCAGTATTTT. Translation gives CAISESPGGAQDTQYF.